These 19 T cell receptor beta chains were all obtained from the same sample, sequenced in a study of a mutant IDH1 vaccine in newly diagnosed glioma. Time point described: baseline, week 1 (first vaccination visit). Sample treatment: pre-vaccination baseline after standard-of-care therapy. Generated by immunoSEQ multiplex PCR, the TCRdb table keeps only in-frame clones and is missing some. This sample has about 68,000 clones; more than 65% occur once, and the top ten carry roughly 8.2%. Sequencing used PBMCs, obtained from a glioma patient treated with radiotherapy, temozolomide or both. The receptors come from a man aged 50 to 59 with glioma.

This chain links TRBV5-6 with TRBJ2-7; 10 bases are a match to TRBD1. CDR3 size: 14 residues. Germline values: CDR1 SGHDT, CDR2 YYEEEE. Germline trimming cut 4 bases from V and 4 bases from J; bases unmatched to any gene: 5. The CDR3 reads CASSKTGGKYEQYF. CDR3 coding DNA: TGTGCCAGCAGCAAGACAGGGGGCAAATACGAGCAGTACTTC.

The chain employs TRBV6-1 and TRBJ1-3; D is unclear. The CDR3 runs 12 residues. V was trimmed by 8 bases and J by 2 bases, leaving 7 bases between them. Germline V CDR1 and CDR2: MNHNS, SASEGT. The CDR3 coding sequence is TGTGCCAGCGGAACAACTGGAAACACCATATATTTT. Translation gives CASGTTGNTIYF.

This chain uses TRBV29-1 with TRBJ2-7; the match to TRBD2 covers 8 bases. CDR1 is SQVTM and CDR2 is ANQGSEA in the germline V gene. The CDR3 covers 14 residues. The junction had 9 bases not matched to a gene; V was cut back by 6 bases and J by 2 bases. The CDR3 bases are TGCAGCGTCGCTACTAGCGGCCCCACCTACGAGCAGTACTTC. Protein: CSVATSGPTYEQYF.

V usage is TRBV6-5 and J usage is TRBJ1-1; D gene uncertain. Germline V gives CDR1 MNHEY, CDR2 SVGAGI. This CDR3 is 11 amino acids long. V shed 6 bases and J shed 3 bases, with 5 bases lying between them. CDR3 DNA sequence: TGTGCCAGCAGCCGGGACACTGAAGCTTTCTTT. It encodes CASSRDTEAFF.

The count of this clone is one. This chain joins TRBV5-1 and TRBJ2-2; TRBD1 is a possible D gene (5 bases). Germline lookup yields CDR1 SGHRS and CDR2 YFSETQ. Trimming shortened V by 0 bases and J by 3 bases, and 6 bases separated the two germline ends. CDR3 length equals 14 residues. As DNA, the CDR3 is TGCGCCAGCAGCTTGGTCAGGGACACCGGGGAGCTGTTTTTT. This codes for CASSLVRDTGELFF.

The chain carries TRBV4-1 and TRBJ1-5; TRBD1 matches 7 bases. The germline CDR1 and CDR2 sequences are MGHRA and YSYEKL. The CDR3 is made up of 16 amino acids. V shed 3 bases, J shed 0 bases, and the junction held 5 bases outside the gene matches. For the CDR3, the DNA is TGCGCCAGCAGCCATTCACAGGGGTTTAGCAATCAGCCCCAGCATTTT. This sequence encodes CASSHSQGFSNQPQHF.

The chain is built from TRBV5-1 and TRBJ1-6; a weak D match, TRBD1 (5 bases). The CDR3 covers 17 residues. Trimming removed 4 bases at V and 0 bases at J, with 14 bases between. Germline CDR1 is SGHRS and CDR2 is YFSETQ. The DNA for the CDR3 is TGCGCCAGCAGCACGACAGCTCCGAGCTCCTATAATTCACCCCTCCACTTT. Translating it yields CASSTTAPSSYNSPLHF.

This chain connects TRBV2 to TRBJ1-2; 11 nucleotides match TRBD1. The junction had 7 bases not matched to a gene; V was cut back by 6 bases and J by 4 bases. CDR1 and CDR2 from the germline V gene are SNHLY and FYNNEI. CDR3 size: 15 residues. CDR3 DNA: TGTGCCAGCAGCCCCGGGACAGGGGGGATCTATGGCTACACCTTC. This translates into CASSPGTGGIYGYTF. The full variable domain, with the rest looked up from reference TRBV2 and TRBJ1-2, is EPEVTQTPSHQVTQMGQEVILRCVPISNHLYFYWYRQILGQKVEFLVSFYNNEISEKSEIFDDQFSVERPDGSNFTLKIRSTKLEDSAMYFCASSPGTGGIYGYTFGSGTRLTVV.

The V gene is TRBV18, the J gene TRBJ1-3; TRBD1 is a possible D gene (6 bases). This CDR3 is built from 14 residues. The V end lost 6 bases, the J end lost 7 bases, and 16 bases lay between the germline ends. Germline values: CDR1 KGHSH, CDR2 LQKENI. Here the CDR3 DNA reads TGTGCCAGCTCCGGAGGGGCAAGGGGGAACACCATATATTTT. This sequence encodes CASSGGARGNTIYF.

The J gene is TRBJ1-2, the V gene TRBV5-1; 12 bases fit TRBD1. Germline-derived CDR1 and CDR2 are SGHRS and YFSETQ. V shed 4 bases and J 3 bases; nucleotides not matched to a gene: 10. This CDR3 is 17 amino acids long. The CDR3 region is CASSNTGTGGADYGYTF. CDR3 DNA sequence: TGCGCCAGCAGCAACACCGGGACAGGGGGCGCGGACTATGGCTACACCTTC.

The V and J genes are TRBV6-5 and TRBJ1-5; no clear D. Trimming stripped 6 bases from V and 4 bases from J, with 10 bases between. The CDR3 is made up of 13 amino acids. The V gene's germline CDR1 is MNHEY and CDR2 SVGAGI. The CDR3 region has the DNA TGTGCCAGCAGCTTTACGTCGAATCAGCCCCAGCATTTT. The encoded protein is CASSFTSNQPQHF.

This sequence joins TRBV11-2 and TRBJ1-2, with 8 bases aligning to TRBD1. This CDR3 comprises 15 residues. V gave up 2 bases and J gave up 3 bases; unmatched junction bases: 5. Germline V gene lookup returns CDR1 SGHAT and CDR2 FQNNGV. The DNA of the CDR3 is TGTGCCAGCAGCTTAACTCAGGGGGCCTACTATGGCTACACCTTC. It codes for CASSLTQGAYYGYTF.

This chain links TRBV10-3 with TRBJ2-1; tentative D call: TRBD2 (5 bases). The germline V gene has CDR1 ENHRY and CDR2 SYGVKD. Between the trimmed V and J ends, which lost 4 bases and 8 bases, there was a span of 15 bases. The CDR3 length is 14 residues. The CDR3 region is CAISGTEGVDEQFF. The CDR3 coding sequence is TGTGCCATCAGTGGGACTGAAGGTGTTGATGAGCAGTTCTTC.

The rearrangement uses TRBV30 and TRBJ2-7; D possibly corresponds to TRBD1 (5 bases). The CDR3 runs 14 residues. V lost 0 bases, J lost 3 bases, and 12 bases lay in between. The germline V gene encodes CDR1 GTSNPN and CDR2 SVGIG (reference sequence). CDR3 residues: CAWSVVWGGYEQYF. CDR3 coding DNA: TGTGCCTGGAGTGTAGTGTGGGGCGGCTACGAGCAGTACTTC.

This chain uses TRBV27 with TRBJ1-1, with a possible D match to TRBD1 (6 bases). The CDR3 is 14 residues long. Trimming left V 5 bases short and J 1 base short, with 11 bases between. Germline loops: CDR1 MNHEY, CDR2 SMNVEV (reference sequence). The CDR3 DNA follows: TGTGCCAGCAGTACCCAACAGGGGAACACTGAAGCTTTCTTT. Amino acid sequence: CASSTQQGNTEAFF.

This clone has ten or more counts. V is TRBV7-9 and J is TRBJ1-6; D is ambiguous. This CDR3 region has 16 residues. V shed 0 bases and J shed 7 bases, with 13 bases lying between them. Germline CDR1 is SEHNR and CDR2 is FQNEAQ (reference sequence). The CDR3, as DNA: TGTGCCAGCAGCTTAGCGCGAACAGATGAAAATTCACCCCTCCACTTT. Its translation: CASSLARTDENSPLHF.

The rearrangement uses TRBV2 and TRBJ2-1; TRBD1 matches 11 bases. The CDR3 covers 15 residues. CDR1 is SNHLY and CDR2 is FYNNEI in the germline V gene. J gave up 3 bases and V 4 bases, and 2 bases lay outside the gene matches. The CDR3 DNA sequence: TGTGCCAGCAGTGGAGGGACAGGGGGCTACAATGAGCAGTTCTTC. Protein sequence: CASSGGTGGYNEQFF.

This clone occurred once. The chain is built from TRBV13 and TRBJ1-3; D remains unclear. The CDR3 has 15 residues. The germline CDR1 and CDR2 sequences are PRHDT and FYEKMQ (reference sequence). Trimming pared 3 bases from V and 3 bases from J, leaving 12 bases between. CDR3 protein: CASSFDGSRGNTIYF. For the CDR3, the DNA is TGTGCCAGCAGCTTCGACGGGTCGCGTGGAAACACCATATATTTT.

DNA for the CDR3: TGTGCCAGTAGTACCCGCTTGGGGGAAAAACTGTTTTTT. This encodes CASSTRLGEKLFF. The rearrangement links TRBV19 to TRBJ1-4; unclear D gene. Looked up from germline, CDR1 is LNHDA and CDR2 is SQIVND (reference sequence). V was shortened by 4 bases and J by 8 bases, with 11 bases between the two germline ends. CDR3 length: 13 amino acids.